Below are 5 T cell receptor beta chains sequenced from a single sample in a study of T cell responses to AZD1222 COVID-19 vaccine. TCRdb's table, derived via immunoSEQ multiplex PCR, lists solely in-frame clones and lacks some. The repertoire holds around 170,000 clones, around 88% seen once, with approximately 10% in the top ten. The sample in question was peripheral blood, obtained 28 days after the second AZD1222 dose. Every receptor here comes from an adult who received the AZD1222 COVID-19 vaccine.

The gene calls are TRBV19 and TRBJ1-5; 7 nucleotides match TRBD1. CDR1 LNHDA and CDR2 SQIVND come from the germline V gene (reference sequence). V shed 4 bases, J shed 4 bases, and the junction held 7 bases outside the gene matches. CDR3 length: 15 amino acids. Here the CDR3 DNA reads TGTGCCAGTAGTAGGGGAGGGGGCCTTAATCAGCCCCAGCATTTT. Protein: CASSRGGGLNQPQHF. The full variable domain, completed using reference TRBV19 and TRBJ1-5, is DGGITQSPKYLFRKEGQNVTLSCEQNLNHDAMYWYRQDPGQGLRLIYYSQIVNDFQKGDIAEGYSVSREKKESFPLTVTSAQKNPTAFYLCASSRGGGLNQPQHFGDGTRLSIL.

The V call is TRBV19, the J call TRBJ1-6, with 10 positions matching TRBD1. The trim removed 3 bases at V and 8 bases at J, leaving 4 bases unmatched. CDR1 is LNHDA, CDR2 SQIVND, per germline (reference sequence). CDR3 length: 15 amino acids. The CDR3 loop reads CASSMGTGAYSPLHF. The CDR3 DNA reads as TGTGCCAGTAGTATGGGGACAGGGGCATATTCACCCCTCCACTTT.

CDR3 protein: CARDSSGANVLTF. As DNA, the CDR3 is TGTGCCAGGGACAGCTCTGGGGCCAACGTCCTGACTTTC. The chain carries TRBV7-2 and TRBJ2-6, with a weak D call TRBD1 (6 bases). Germline lookup yields CDR1 SGHTA and CDR2 FQGNSA. V gave up 9 bases and J gave up 0 bases, with 6 bases separating them. The length of the CDR3 is 13 residues.

V gene TRBV9 combines with J gene TRBJ1-3, with 8 nucleotides matching TRBD1. The J segment lost 1 base and the V segment lost 3 bases, leaving 3 bases of the junction unmatched. Germline V lookup: CDR1 SGDLS, CDR2 YYNGEE. This CDR3 is 15 amino acids long. In nucleotides, the CDR3 is TGTGCCAGCAGCGGGACAGGGAGGTCTGGAAACACCATATATTTT. Protein: CASSGTGRSGNTIYF.

The chain joins TRBV27 to TRBJ1-6, with 11 nucleotides matching TRBD1. Trimming removed 3 bases from V and 9 bases from J; junction bases left unmatched: 10. The CDR3 length is 17 residues. The V gene's germline CDR1 is MNHEY and CDR2 SMNVEV (reference sequence). Written as DNA, the CDR3 is TGTGCCAGCAGTTTCCTCCGGACAGGGGGCGAGAGTTCACCCCTCCACTTT. This gives the protein CASSFLRTGGESSPLHF.